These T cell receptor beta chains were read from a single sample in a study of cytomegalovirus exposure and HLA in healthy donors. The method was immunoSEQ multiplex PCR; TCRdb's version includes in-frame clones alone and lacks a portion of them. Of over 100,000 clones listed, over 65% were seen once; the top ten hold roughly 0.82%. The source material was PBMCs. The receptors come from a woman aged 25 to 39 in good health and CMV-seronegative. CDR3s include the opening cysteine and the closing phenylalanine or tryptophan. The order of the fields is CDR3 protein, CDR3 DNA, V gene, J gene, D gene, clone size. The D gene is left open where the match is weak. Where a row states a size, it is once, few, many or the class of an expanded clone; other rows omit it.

CDR3 protein: CASKKTSGNYNEQFF; CDR3 DNA: TGTGCCAGCAAGAAGACTAGCGGAAACTACAATGAGCAGTTCTTC; V gene: TRBV25-1; J gene: TRBJ2-1; D gene: TRBD2; clone size: few
CDR3 protein: CASRPTSAGELFF; CDR3 DNA: TGTGCCAGCAGACCCACTAGCGCCGGGGAGCTGTTTTTT; V gene: TRBV2; J gene: TRBJ2-2; D gene: TRBD2; clone size: once
CDR3 protein: CASSTYDTIYF; CDR3 DNA: TGTGCCAGCAGCACTTATGACACCATATATTTT; V gene: TRBV28; J gene: TRBJ1-3; D gene: NA; clone size: NA
CDR3 protein: CASSFGGTYNEQFF; CDR3 DNA: TGTGCCAGTAGTTTCGGGGGGACCTACAATGAGCAGTTCTTC; V gene: TRBV19; J gene: TRBJ2-1; D gene: TRBD2; clone size: NA
CDR3 protein: CASQPGGGEAINYGYTF; CDR3 DNA: TGCGCCAGCCAACCTGGAGGGGGGGAAGCGATAAACTATGGCTACACCTTC; V gene: TRBV5-1; J gene: TRBJ1-2; D gene: NA; clone size: NA
CDR3 protein: CASSLAEQGSEQYF; CDR3 DNA: TGCGCCAGCAGCTTGGCGGAACAGGGGTCCGAGCAGTACTTC; V gene: TRBV5-1; J gene: TRBJ2-7; D gene: TRBD1; clone size: NA
CDR3 protein: CASSIFAQHGYTF; CDR3 DNA: TGTGCCAGTAGTATATTCGCGCAACATGGCTACACCTTC; V gene: TRBV19; J gene: TRBJ1-2; D gene: NA; clone size: NA
CDR3 protein: CASSPTGDGTNEKLFF; CDR3 DNA: TGTGCCAGCAGCCCGACAGGGGATGGAACTAATGAAAAACTGTTTTTT; V gene: TRBV5-8; J gene: TRBJ1-4; D gene: TRBD1; clone size: NA
CDR3 protein: CASSTTGEGGGYTF; CDR3 DNA: TGTGCCAGCAGCACAACAGGGGAAGGGGGAGGCTACACCTTC; V gene: TRBV7-9; J gene: TRBJ1-2; D gene: TRBD1; clone size: once
CDR3 protein: CASSVVTGFMNTEAFF; CDR3 DNA: TGTGCCAGCAGCGTAGTCACAGGCTTCATGAACACTGAAGCTTTCTTT; V gene: TRBV9; J gene: TRBJ1-1; D gene: NA; clone size: NA
CDR3 protein: CASSLEGTGLDEQYF; CDR3 DNA: TGCGCCAGCAGCTTGGAAGGGACAGGCCTCGACGAGCAGTACTTC; V gene: TRBV5-1; J gene: TRBJ2-7; D gene: TRBD1; clone size: NA
CDR3 protein: CASSAHRESGELFF; CDR3 DNA: TGTGCCAGCAGCGCCCACAGGGAGTCCGGGGAGCTGTTTTTT; V gene: TRBV7-2; J gene: TRBJ2-2; D gene: NA; clone size: NA
CDR3 protein: CASSERVAFANTEAFF; CDR3 DNA: TGTGCCAGCAGCGAAAGAGTAGCGTTTGCGAACACTGAAGCTTTCTTT; V gene: TRBV7-9; J gene: TRBJ1-1; D gene: NA; clone size: NA